This T cell receptor beta chain was recovered during a study of CD8 T cells in Susac syndrome. The multiple sclerosis controls were treatment-naive patients, and their relapsing-remitting disease was stable or active. RNA in amounts of roughly 0.5 to 1 ug was reverse transcribed with random hexamers. The amplification used immunoSEQ multiplex PCR on TCR beta CDR3; it spanned 54 Vbeta and 13 Jbeta. One entry per CDR3 protein results from TCRdb running MiXCR on the immunoSEQ multiplex PCR reads. The sample includes roughly 130,000 distinct CDR3 sequences, 90% to 95% of them seen just once. This clonotype appeared a single time. The trim removed 1 base at V and 6 bases at J, leaving 2 bases unmatched. Germline-derived CDR1 and CDR2 are GTSNPN and SVGIG (reference sequence). CDR3 length: 12 amino acids.

The chain is built from TRBV30 and TRBJ2-7, with 8 bases lining up with TRBD1. This TCR was sampled from a human donor with multiple sclerosis. Sequenced material: CD4+ T cells from PBMCs. The chain's CDR3 is CAWSGTGLEQYF. The CDR3 region has the DNA TGTGCCTGGAGTGGGACAGGGCTCGAGCAGTACTTC.